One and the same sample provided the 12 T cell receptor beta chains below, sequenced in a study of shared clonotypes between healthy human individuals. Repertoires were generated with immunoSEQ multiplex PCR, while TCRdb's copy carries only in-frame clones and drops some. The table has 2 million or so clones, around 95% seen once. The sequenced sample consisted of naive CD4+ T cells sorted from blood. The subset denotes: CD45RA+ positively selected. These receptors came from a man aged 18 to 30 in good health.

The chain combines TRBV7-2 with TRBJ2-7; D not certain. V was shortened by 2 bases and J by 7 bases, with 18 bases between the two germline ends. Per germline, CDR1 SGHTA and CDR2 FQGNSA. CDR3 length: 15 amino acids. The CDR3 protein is CASSLQGTTMGEQYF. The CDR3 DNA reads TGTGCCAGCAGCTTACAAGGTACCACCATGGGGGAGCAGTACTTC. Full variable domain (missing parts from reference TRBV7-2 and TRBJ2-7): GAGVSQSPSNKVTEKGKDVELRCDPISGHTALYWYRQSLGQGLEFLIYFQGNSAPDKSGLPSDRFSAERTGGSVSTLTIQRTQQEDSAVYLCASSLQGTTMGEQYFGPGTRLTVT.

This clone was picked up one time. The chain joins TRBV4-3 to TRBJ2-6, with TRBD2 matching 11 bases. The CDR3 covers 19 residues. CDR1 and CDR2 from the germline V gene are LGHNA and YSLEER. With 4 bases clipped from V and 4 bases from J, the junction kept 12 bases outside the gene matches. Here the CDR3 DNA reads TGCGCCAGCAGCCTCGACGTTAGCGGGAGGGGATCCGGGGCCAACGTCCTGACTTTC. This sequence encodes CASSLDVSGRGSGANVLTF.

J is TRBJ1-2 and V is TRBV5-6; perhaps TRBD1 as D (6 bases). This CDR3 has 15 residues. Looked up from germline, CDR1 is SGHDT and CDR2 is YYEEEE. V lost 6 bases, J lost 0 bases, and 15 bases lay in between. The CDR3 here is CASNWGQGANYGYTF. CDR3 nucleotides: TGTGCCAGCAATTGGGGGCAGGGAGCTAACTATGGCTACACCTTC.

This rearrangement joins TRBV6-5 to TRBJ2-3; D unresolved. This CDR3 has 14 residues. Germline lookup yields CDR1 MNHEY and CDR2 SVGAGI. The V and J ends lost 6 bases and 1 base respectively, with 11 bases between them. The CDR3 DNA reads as TGTGCCAGCAGGCTCCTGAGTGGCACAGATACGCAGTATTTT. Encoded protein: CASRLLSGTDTQYF.

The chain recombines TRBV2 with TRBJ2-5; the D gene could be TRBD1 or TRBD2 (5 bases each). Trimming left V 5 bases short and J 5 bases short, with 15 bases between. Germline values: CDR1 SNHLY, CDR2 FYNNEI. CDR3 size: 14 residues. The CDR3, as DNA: TGTGCCAGCAGTATAGGGACGCCTAGGGAGACCCAGTACTTC. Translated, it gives CASSIGTPRETQYF.

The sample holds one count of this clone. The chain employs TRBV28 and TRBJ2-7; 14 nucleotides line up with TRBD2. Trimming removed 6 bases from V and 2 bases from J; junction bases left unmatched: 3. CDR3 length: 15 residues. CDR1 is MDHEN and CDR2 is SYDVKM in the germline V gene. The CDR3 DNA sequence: TGTGCCAGCAGGCCGGGACTAGCGGGGGCCTACGAGCAGTACTTC. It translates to CASRPGLAGAYEQYF.

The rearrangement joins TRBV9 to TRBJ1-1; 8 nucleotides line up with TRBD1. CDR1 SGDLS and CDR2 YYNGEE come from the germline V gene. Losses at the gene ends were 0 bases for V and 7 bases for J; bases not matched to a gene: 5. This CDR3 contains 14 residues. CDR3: CASSVVTGGNEAFF. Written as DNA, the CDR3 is TGTGCCAGCAGCGTAGTAACAGGGGGAAATGAAGCTTTCTTT. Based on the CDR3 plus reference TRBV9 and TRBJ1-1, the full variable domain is DSGVTQTPKHLITATGQRVTLRCSPRSGDLSVYWYQQSLDQGLQFLIQYYNGEERAKGNILERFSAQQFPDLHSELNLSSLELGDSALYFCASSVVTGGNEAFFGQGTRLTVV.

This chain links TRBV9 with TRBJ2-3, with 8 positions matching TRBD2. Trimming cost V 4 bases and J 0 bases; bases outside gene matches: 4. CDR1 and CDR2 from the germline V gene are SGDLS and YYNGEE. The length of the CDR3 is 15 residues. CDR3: CASSSGGPSTDTQYF. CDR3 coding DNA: TGTGCCAGCAGCTCGGGGGGGCCCAGCACAGATACGCAGTATTTT. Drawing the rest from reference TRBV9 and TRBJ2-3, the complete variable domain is DSGVTQTPKHLITATGQRVTLRCSPRSGDLSVYWYQQSLDQGLQFLIQYYNGEERAKGNILERFSAQQFPDLHSELNLSSLELGDSALYFCASSSGGPSTDTQYFGPGTRLTVL.

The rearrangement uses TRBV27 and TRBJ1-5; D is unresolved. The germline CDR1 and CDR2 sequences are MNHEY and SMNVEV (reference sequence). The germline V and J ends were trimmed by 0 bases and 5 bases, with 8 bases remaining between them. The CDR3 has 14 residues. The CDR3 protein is CASSLSGSHQPQHF. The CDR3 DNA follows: TGTGCCAGCAGTTTATCGGGCAGCCATCAGCCCCAGCATTTT.

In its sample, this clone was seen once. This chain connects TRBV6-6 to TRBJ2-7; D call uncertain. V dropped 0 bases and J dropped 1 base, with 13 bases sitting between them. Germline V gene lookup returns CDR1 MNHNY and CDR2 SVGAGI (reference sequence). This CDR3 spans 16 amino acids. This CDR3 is CASSYSPDHQSYEQYF. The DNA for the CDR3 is TGTGCCAGCAGTTACTCGCCGGACCATCAATCCTACGAGCAGTACTTC.

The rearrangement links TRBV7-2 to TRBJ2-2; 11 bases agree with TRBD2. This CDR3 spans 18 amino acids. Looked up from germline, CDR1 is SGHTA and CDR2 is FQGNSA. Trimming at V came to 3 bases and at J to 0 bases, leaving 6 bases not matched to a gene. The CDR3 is CASSLRLAGGANTGELFF. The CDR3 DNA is TGTGCCAGCAGCTTGCGCCTAGCGGGAGGCGCGAACACCGGGGAGCTGTTTTTT. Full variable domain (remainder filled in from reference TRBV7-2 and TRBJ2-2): GAGVSQSPSNKVTEKGKDVELRCDPISGHTALYWYRQSLGQGLEFLIYFQGNSAPDKSGLPSDRFSAERTGGSVSTLTIQRTQQEDSAVYLCASSLRLAGGANTGELFFGEGSRLTVL.

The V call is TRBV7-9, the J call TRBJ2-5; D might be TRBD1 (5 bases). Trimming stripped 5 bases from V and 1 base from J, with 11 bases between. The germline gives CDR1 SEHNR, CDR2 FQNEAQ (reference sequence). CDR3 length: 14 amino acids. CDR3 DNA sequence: TGTGCCAGCAGCAGAGACAGCCTCCAAGAGACCCAGTACTTC. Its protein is CASSRDSLQETQYF.